These T cell receptor beta chains were read from a single sample in a study of blood T cells in healthy people across ages. TCRdb called the 5' RACE reads again in MiXCR, with one record for every CDR3 protein. The profile shows 850,000 to 1,000,000 distinct CDR3 sequences, roughly half of them singletons. The specimen sequenced was blood. The source of these receptors is a woman aged 55-69 years in good health. CDR3s include the opening cysteine and the closing phenylalanine or tryptophan. The order of the fields is D gene, J gene, V gene, clone size, CDR3 DNA, CDR3 protein. A D gene is named only where the DNA matches it firmly. Size is stated for part of the rows, as once, few or many counts, or as a class when the clone is expanded.

>-|TRBJ2-7|TRBV11-2|-
TGTGCCAGCAGCTTCCACAGCAAGAGCGAGCAGTACTTC
CASSFHSKSEQYF
>-|TRBJ1-6|TRBV20-1|-
TGCAGTGCAAGGACGACGACGAATTCACCCCTCCACTTT
CSARTTTNSPLHF
>-|TRBJ2-4|TRBV6-5|-
TGTGCCAGCAGTCACCGGGCCACTACTTCTCCCGGAGAGCAGTACTTC
CASSHRATTSPGEQYF
>TRBD2|TRBJ2-7|TRBV7-2|-
TGTGCCAGCAGCCCCCTGACTAGCAGTGCCTACGAGCAGTACTTC
CASSPLTSSAYEQYF
>TRBD2|TRBJ2-3|TRBV29-1|many
TGCAGCGTGGCAACTAGCGGCACAGATACGCAGTATTTT
CSVATSGTDTQYF
>TRBD1|TRBJ1-5|TRBV7-2|-
TGTGCCAGCAGCGCCCGGACAGGTAATCAGCCCCAGCATTTT
CASSARTGNQPQHF
>-|TRBJ2-3|TRBV4-3|-
TGCGCCAGCAGCCAGGTTAATGAGGCAGATACGCAGTATTTT
CASSQVNEADTQYF
>-|TRBJ2-5|TRBV7-9|-
TGTGCCATCGTGACTCCTTCGGAGACCCAGTACTTC
CAIVTPSETQYF
>-|TRBJ1-2|TRBV7-2|few
TGTGCCAGCAGCTTAGATGCGGGAAACTATGGCTACACCTTC
CASSLDAGNYGYTF
>TRBD2|TRBJ2-7|TRBV20-1|-
TGCAGTGCTAGCATCCGCGTAGCGGGAGGGCAATACGAGCAGTACTTC
CSASIRVAGGQYEQYF
>-|TRBJ1-2|TRBV21-1|few
TGTGCCAGCAGCAACGGGACACGGTATGGCTACACCTTC
CASSNGTRYGYTF
>-|TRBJ2-1|TRBV20-1|-
TGCAGTGCTAGGGTTAACAGGTACAATGAGCAGTTCTTC
CSARVNRYNEQFF
>-|TRBJ2-1|TRBV4-1|-
TGCGCCAGCAGCCAAGTAGGCGGTTCCTACAATGAGCAGTTCTTC
CASSQVGGSYNEQFF
>-|TRBJ1-3|TRBV20-1|-
TGCAGTGCTAGTTTTGGGTCTGGAAACACCATATATTTT
CSASFGSGNTIYF
>-|TRBJ1-1|TRBV28|-
TGTGCCACCTTGAGCCCCGGTTTGAACACTGAAGCTTTCTTT
CATLSPGLNTEAFF
>-|TRBJ1-5|TRBV28|-
TGTGCCAGCAGTTTGGGAACAGGTTGGCAGCCCCAGCATTTT
CASSLGTGWQPQHF
>-|TRBJ2-5|TRBV10-1|few
TGCGCCAGCAGTGAGTCACTCCGGACGGCCCACCTAGAAGAGACCCAGTACTTC
CASSESLRTAHLEETQYF
>-|TRBJ2-3|TRBV28|-
TGTGCCACCACTGCTCGGGCCCCAGATACGCAGTATTTT
CATTARAPDTQYF
>-|TRBJ2-7|TRBV3-1|-
TGTGCCAGCAGTTCACCCCCGGGACGGATCCTCTACGAGCAGTACTTC
CASSSPPGRILYEQYF
>TRBD2|TRBJ2-1|TRBV20-1|few
TGCAGTGCTAGACCTAGCGGGAAAAACAATGAGCAGTTCTTC
CSARPSGKNNEQFF
>TRBD1|TRBJ1-4|TRBV6-6|few
TGTGCCACGGGGGGGGACAGGGGGCATGAAAAACTGTTTTTT
CATGGDRGHEKLFF
>TRBD2|TRBJ2-7|TRBV7-9|-
TGTGCCAGCAGCTTATCTTTAGCGGGAGGGCCCCCTGAGCAGTACTTC
CASSLSLAGGPPEQYF
>TRBD1|TRBJ2-7|TRBV15|few
TGTGCCACCAGCACCGACAGGGCAACCTACGAGCAGTACTTC
CATSTDRATYEQYF
>TRBD2|TRBJ2-5|TRBV4-1|-
TGCGCCAGCAGCCAGAGACTAGCGGGAACCGGTGAGACCCAGTACTTC
CASSQRLAGTGETQYF
>-|TRBJ1-1|TRBV7-9|-
TGTGCCAGCAGCACTGGACAGATGAACACTGAAGCTTTCTTT
CASSTGQMNTEAFF
>-|TRBJ1-1|TRBV7-2|-
TGTGCCAGCAGCTTGATGGGGGGCCTGAACACTGAAGCTTTCTTT
CASSLMGGLNTEAFF
>-|TRBJ1-3|TRBV12-3/TRBV12-4|-
TGTGCCAGCAGTGCCCACGGGGTCAACACCATATATTTT
CASSAHGVNTIYF
>-|TRBJ2-7|TRBV29-1|-
TGCAGCGTTGAAGTGGCCTACAATGAGCAGTACTTC
CSVEVAYNEQYF
>-|TRBJ2-1|TRBV20-1|-
TGCAGTGCTAGTGGTTGGGGTGAGCAGTTCTTC
CSASGWGEQFF
>-|TRBJ1-2|TRBV12-3/TRBV12-4|-
TGTGCCAGCAGATCCGGGACAACCTATGGCTACACCTTC
CASRSGTTYGYTF
>TRBD1|TRBJ2-2|TRBV15|-
TGTGCCACCAGACGGACAGGGGGCATGACCGGGGAGCTGTTTTTT
CATRRTGGMTGELFF
>TRBD2|TRBJ2-3|TRBV10-3|-
TGTGCCATCAGTGACCCAACTACTAGCGGACCCACAGATACGCAGTATTTT
CAISDPTTSGPTDTQYF
>TRBD2|TRBJ2-5|TRBV7-9|-
TGTGCCAGCAGTCCCGGGACTAGCGGGAGGGCCGCTGGAGAGACCCAGTACTTC
CASSPGTSGRAAGETQYF
>TRBD1|TRBJ2-4|TRBV4-3|-
TGCGCCAGCAGCCAGGCCACAGGGGCGGTAAGCATTCAGTACTTC
CASSQATGAVSIQYF
>-|TRBJ2-2|TRBV6-4|-
TGTGCCAGCAGTGACCGACGAGGCGGGGAGCTGTTTTTT
CASSDRRGGELFF
>-|TRBJ2-7|TRBV28|-
TGTGCCAGCAGCCGACCGGGGGCGGGGGTCGACGAGCAGTACTTC
CASSRPGAGVDEQYF
>TRBD2|TRBJ2-1|TRBV11-2|once
TGTGCCAGCAGCTCTAGCGGGGCCCTCTACAATGAGCAGTTCTTC
CASSSSGALYNEQFF
>-|TRBJ1-6|TRBV6-2/TRBV6-3|once
TGTGCCAGCCATAAAGCAGGGAGTAATTCACCCCTCCACTTT
CASHKAGSNSPLHF
>-|TRBJ2-3|TRBV24-1|once
TGTGCCAAGACCGACCGCACAGATACGCAGTATTTT
CAKTDRTDTQYF
>-|TRBJ1-5|TRBV5-1|-
TGCGCCAGCAGCTCCGGCGACGCCGGTGGGCCCCAGCATTTT
CASSSGDAGGPQHF
>-|TRBJ2-6|TRBV10-2|-
TGCGCCAGCAGTTTCGGGATCGCTGGGGCCAACGTCCTGACTTTC
CASSFGIAGANVLTF
>-|TRBJ2-2|TRBV28|once
TGTGCCAGCGGGGGGCGGGACGGGGAGCTGTTTTTT
CASGGRDGELFF